This T cell receptor (beta chain) came from a study of blood T cells in healthy people across ages. Regarding the study as a whole: Age advanced and TCR beta diversity per million T cells fell, roughly linearly.

The table lists this clonotype with a few counts. The antigen is unknown. The authors isolated at least 6.5 million PBMCs per sample. Germline V CDR1 and CDR2: SGHVS, FQNEAQ. With 1 base removed from V and 7 bases from J, the gap between germline ends came to 7 bases. The CDR3 spans 13 residues. For the second PCR, which ran for roughly 6 to 12 cycles, a sample-barcoded 5' primer and a J-beta primer mix were used. One entry per CDR3 protein, called by TCRdb with MiXCR from the 5' RACE reads. The sample consists of about a million distinct CDR3 sequences, roughly 51% of them appearing once. The specimen was blood. This clonotype originated in a woman aged 60 to 75 in good health. This chain joins TRBV7-8 and TRBJ1-4, with a possible D match to TRBD1 (5 bases). The CDR3 region has the DNA TGTGCCAGCAGCTTAGGGGGCATTGAAAAACTGTTTTTT. It is translated as CASSLGGIEKLFF.